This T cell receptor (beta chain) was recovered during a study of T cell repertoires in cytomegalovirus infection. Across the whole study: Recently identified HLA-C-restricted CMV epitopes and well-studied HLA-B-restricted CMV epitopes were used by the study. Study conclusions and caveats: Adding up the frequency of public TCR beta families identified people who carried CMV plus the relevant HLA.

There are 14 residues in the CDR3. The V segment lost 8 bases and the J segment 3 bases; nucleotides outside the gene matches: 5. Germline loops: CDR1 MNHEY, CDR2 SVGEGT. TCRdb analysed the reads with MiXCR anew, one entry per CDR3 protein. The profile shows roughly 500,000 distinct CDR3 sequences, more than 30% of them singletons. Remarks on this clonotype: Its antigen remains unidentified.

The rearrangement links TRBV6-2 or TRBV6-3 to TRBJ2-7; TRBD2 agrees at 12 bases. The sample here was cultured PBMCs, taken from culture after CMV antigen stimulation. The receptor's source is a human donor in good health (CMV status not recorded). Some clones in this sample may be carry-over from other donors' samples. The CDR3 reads CASGGTSGFYEQYF. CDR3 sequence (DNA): TGTGCCAGCGGTGGGACTAGCGGGTTCTACGAGCAGTACTTC.